This is a list of T cell receptor beta chains from one sample in a study of T-cell memory formation after mild COVID-19. TCRdb reanalysed the 5' RACE reads using MiXCR and keeps one entry per CDR3 protein. The table has a few hundred thousand distinct CDR3 sequences, around 27% seen once. Sequencing was carried out using PBMCs or a T cell subset sorted from them (not recorded which). These receptor sequences come from an adult woman who had mild COVID-19 (a few samples of this study predate the infection). Cell type and time point are not known. Each CDR3 is given with its conserved first and last residue. The D gene is left open where the match is weak. Part of the rows lack a size; the others show once, few, many or a class for expanded clones.

.	few	TRBJ1-1	TRBV5-1	TGCGCCAGCTACGGGGGGCAAATCAACACTGAAGCTTTCTTT	CASYGGQINTEAFF
TRBD2	few	TRBJ2-2	TRBV10-3	TGTGCCATCAGAAGCGGGGGAGCTGGCGGGGAGCTGTTTTTT	CAIRSGGAGGELFF
.	few	TRBJ2-1	TRBV20-1	TGCAGTGCTCCTATCCTCTCCTACAATGAGCAGTTCTTC	CSAPILSYNEQFF
.	few	TRBJ1-1	TRBV5-1	TGCGCCAGCAGCTTGGACCTGATAGGTGGCACTGAAGCTTTCTTT	CASSLDLIGGTEAFF
.	many	TRBJ1-4	TRBV5-1	TGCGCCAGCAGCTTGGGGCGGACTAATGAAAAACTGTTTTTT	CASSLGRTNEKLFF
TRBD1	.	TRBJ2-2	TRBV15	TGTGCCACCAGCAGCGGACAGGGGGCGCGTACCGGGGAGCTGTTTTTT	CATSSGQGARTGELFF
TRBD2	.	TRBJ2-7	TRBV7-2	TGTGCCAGCAGCTTAGCAACTAGCGGGATATACGAGCAGTACTTC	CASSLATSGIYEQYF
TRBD1	.	TRBJ1-5	TRBV12-3/TRBV12-4	TGTGCCAGCACTGGGACAGGGGGAAATCAGCCCCAGCATTTT	CASTGTGGNQPQHF
.	.	TRBJ1-1	TRBV29-1	TGCAGCGTTGTAAAGGCGAACACTGAAGCTTTCTTT	CSVVKANTEAFF
.	.	TRBJ2-3	TRBV2	TGTGCCAGCAGTGTAGGGCAGGGAGCGGCTAGCACAGATACGCAGTATTTT	CASSVGQGAASTDTQYF
.	.	TRBJ1-1	TRBV7-8	TGTGCCAGCAGCTTAGCCTCCGGGAACACTGAAGCTTTCTTT	CASSLASGNTEAFF
.	.	TRBJ2-7	TRBV4-1	TGCGCCAGCAGCCAAGGAGAGGGGGGCTACGAGCAGTACTTC	CASSQGEGGYEQYF
.	few	TRBJ2-6	TRBV29-1	TGCAGCGTTGAATCAGGATCTGGGGCCAACGTCCTGACTTTC	CSVESGSGANVLTF
.	once	TRBJ2-4	TRBV24-1	TGTGCCACCAGTGATGCGGACGGAATTCAGTACTTC	CATSDADGIQYF
.	.	TRBJ2-2	TRBV18	TGTGCCAGCTCACCAAATGTGCCCTCGGACACCGGGGAGCTGTTTTTT	CASSPNVPSDTGELFF
TRBD2	.	TRBJ2-1	TRBV20-1	TGCAGTGCTAGCGGGATTGGTCGGGAGGACAACTACAATGAGCAGTTCTTC	CSASGIGREDNYNEQFF
.	.	TRBJ2-1	TRBV18	TGTGCCAGCTCACCCTCGGGCGGGGGCCACAATGAGCAGTTCTTC	CASSPSGGGHNEQFF
TRBD2	few	TRBJ2-3	TRBV6-4	TGTGCCAGCAGCCTTAGCGGCGGGAGTGGAGATACGCAGTATTTT	CASSLSGGSGDTQYF
.	.	TRBJ1-3	TRBV10-3	TGTGCCATCAGCCCCGGTGGGTCTGGAAACACCATATATTTT	CAISPGGSGNTIYF
.	.	TRBJ1-6	TRBV10-3	TGTGCCATCAGTGAACGGGTCCCCACGAATTCACCCCTCCACTTT	CAISERVPTNSPLHF